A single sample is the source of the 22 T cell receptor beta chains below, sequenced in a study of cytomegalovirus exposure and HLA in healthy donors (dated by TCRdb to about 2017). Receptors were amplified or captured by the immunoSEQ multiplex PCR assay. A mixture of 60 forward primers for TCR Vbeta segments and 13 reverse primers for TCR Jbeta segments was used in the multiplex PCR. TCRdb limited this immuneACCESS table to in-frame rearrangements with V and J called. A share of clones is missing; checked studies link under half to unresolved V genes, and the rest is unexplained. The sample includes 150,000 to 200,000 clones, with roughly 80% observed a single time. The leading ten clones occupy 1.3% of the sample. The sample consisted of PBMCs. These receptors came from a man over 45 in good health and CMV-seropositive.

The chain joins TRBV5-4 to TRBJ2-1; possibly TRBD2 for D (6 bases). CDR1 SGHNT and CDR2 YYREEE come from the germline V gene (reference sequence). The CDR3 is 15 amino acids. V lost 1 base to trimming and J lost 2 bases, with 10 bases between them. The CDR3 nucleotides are TGTGCCAGCAGCTTGTTAGCGGACCCCTACAATGAGCAGTTCTTC. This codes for CASSLLADPYNEQFF.

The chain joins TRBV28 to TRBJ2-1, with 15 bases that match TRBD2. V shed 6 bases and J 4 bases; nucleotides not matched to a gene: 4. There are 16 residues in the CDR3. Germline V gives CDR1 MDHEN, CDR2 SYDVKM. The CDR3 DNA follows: TGTGCCAGCAGCCGGACTAGCGGGAGGGAATACAATGAGCAGTTCTTC. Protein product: CASSRTSGREYNEQFF.

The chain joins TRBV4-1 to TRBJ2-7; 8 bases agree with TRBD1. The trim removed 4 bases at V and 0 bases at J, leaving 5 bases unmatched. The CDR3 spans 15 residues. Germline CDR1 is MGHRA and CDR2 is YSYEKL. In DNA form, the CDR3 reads TGCGCCAGCAGCCTTCGGACAGGGCCCTCCTACGAGCAGTACTTC. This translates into CASSLRTGPSYEQYF.

Here the CDR3 reads CASSLMANTEAFF. In nucleotides, the CDR3 is TGTGCCAGCAGCTTAATGGCGAACACTGAAGCTTTCTTT. The chain has TRBV7-3 and TRBJ1-1; no definite D call. The CDR3 covers 13 residues. The V gene lost 1 base and the J gene lost 1 base, with 4 bases spanning the gap. CDR1 is SGHTA, CDR2 FQGTGA, per germline.

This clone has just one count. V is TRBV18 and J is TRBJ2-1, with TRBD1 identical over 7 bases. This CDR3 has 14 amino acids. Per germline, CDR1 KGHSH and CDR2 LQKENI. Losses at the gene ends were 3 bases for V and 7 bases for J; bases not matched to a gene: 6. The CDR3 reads CASSPDRIGNEQFF. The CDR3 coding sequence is TGTGCCAGCTCACCGGACAGGATCGGGAATGAGCAGTTCTTC.

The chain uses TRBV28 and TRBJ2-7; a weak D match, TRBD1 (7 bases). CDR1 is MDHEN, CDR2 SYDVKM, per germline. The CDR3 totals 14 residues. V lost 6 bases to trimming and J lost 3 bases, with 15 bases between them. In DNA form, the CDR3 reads TGTGCCAGCAGCCGGGCAGGGGGGAACTACGAGCAGTACTTC. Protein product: CASSRAGGNYEQYF.

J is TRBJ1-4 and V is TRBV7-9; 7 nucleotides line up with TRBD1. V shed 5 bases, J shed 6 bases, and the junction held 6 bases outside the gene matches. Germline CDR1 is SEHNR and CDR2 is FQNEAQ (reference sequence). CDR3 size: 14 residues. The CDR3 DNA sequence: TGTGCCAGCAGCCCTTGGACAGGAGATGAAAAACTGTTTTTT. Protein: CASSPWTGDEKLFF.

The CDR3 region is CASSLQTGGSYEQYF. The CDR3 DNA reads TGCGCCAGCAGCTTGCAGACAGGGGGATCATACGAGCAGTACTTC. The chain recombines TRBV5-1 with TRBJ2-7, with TRBD1 matching 9 bases. This CDR3 region has 15 residues. Germline assignment: CDR1 SGHRS and CDR2 YFSETQ. The junction had 6 bases not matched to a gene; V was cut back by 1 base and J by 4 bases.

The CDR3: CSVSQNGYGYTF. The CDR3 nucleotides are TGCAGTGTTTCCCAAAACGGTTATGGCTACACCTTC. The rearrangement joins TRBV29-1 to TRBJ1-2; D uncertain. The length of the CDR3 is 12 residues. Per germline, CDR1 SQVTM and CDR2 ANQGSEA.

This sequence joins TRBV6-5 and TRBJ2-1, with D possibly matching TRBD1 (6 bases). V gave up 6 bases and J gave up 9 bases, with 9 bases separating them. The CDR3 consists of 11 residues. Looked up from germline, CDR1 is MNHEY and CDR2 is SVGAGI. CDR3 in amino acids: CASSQGGEQFF. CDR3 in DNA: TGTGCCAGCAGCCAAGGGGGTGAGCAGTTCTTC.

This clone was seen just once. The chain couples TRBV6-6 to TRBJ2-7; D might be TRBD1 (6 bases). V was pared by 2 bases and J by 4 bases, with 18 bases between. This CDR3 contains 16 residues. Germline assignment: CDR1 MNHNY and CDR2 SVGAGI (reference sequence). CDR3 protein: CASSYPTSGHQYEQYF. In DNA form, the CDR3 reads TGTGCCAGCAGTTACCCTACATCGGGACACCAATACGAGCAGTACTTC.

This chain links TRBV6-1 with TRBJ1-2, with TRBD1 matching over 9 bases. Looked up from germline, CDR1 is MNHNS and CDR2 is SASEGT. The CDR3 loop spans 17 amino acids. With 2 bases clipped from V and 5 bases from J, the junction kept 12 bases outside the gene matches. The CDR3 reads CASSEQSTQGARYGYTF. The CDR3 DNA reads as TGTGCCAGCAGTGAACAAAGCACACAGGGGGCGAGGTATGGCTACACCTTC.

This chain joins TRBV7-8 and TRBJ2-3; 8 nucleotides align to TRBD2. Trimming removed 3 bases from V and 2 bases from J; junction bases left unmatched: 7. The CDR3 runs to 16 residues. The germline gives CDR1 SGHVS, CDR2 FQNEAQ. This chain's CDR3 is CASSFFLRGDTDTQYF. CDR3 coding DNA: TGTGCCAGCAGCTTTTTCCTGCGGGGGGACACAGATACGCAGTATTTT. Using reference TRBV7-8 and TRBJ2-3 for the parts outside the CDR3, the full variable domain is GAGVSQSPRYKVAKRGQDVALRCDPISGHVSLFWYQQALGQGPEFLTYFQNEAQLDKSGLPSDRFFAERPEGSVSTLKIQRTQQEDSAVYLCASSFFLRGDTDTQYFGPGTRLTVL.

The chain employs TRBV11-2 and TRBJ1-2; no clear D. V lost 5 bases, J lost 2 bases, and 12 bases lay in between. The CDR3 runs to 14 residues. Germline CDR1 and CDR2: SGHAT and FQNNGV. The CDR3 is CASSPTPVNYGYTF. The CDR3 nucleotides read TGTGCCAGCAGCCCAACTCCGGTGAACTATGGCTACACCTTC.

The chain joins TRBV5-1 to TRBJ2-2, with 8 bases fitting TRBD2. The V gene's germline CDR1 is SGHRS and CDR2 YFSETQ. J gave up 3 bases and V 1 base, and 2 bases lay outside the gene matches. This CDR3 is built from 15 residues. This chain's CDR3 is CASSLPGGDTGELFF. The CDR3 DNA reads TGCGCCAGCAGCTTGCCCGGGGGGGACACCGGGGAGCTGTTTTTT. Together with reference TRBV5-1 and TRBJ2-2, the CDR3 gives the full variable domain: KAGVTQTPRYLIKTRGQQVTLSCSPISGHRSVSWYQQTPGQGLQFLFEYFSETQRNKGNFPGRFSGRQFSNSRSEMNVSTLELGDSALYLCASSLPGGDTGELFFGEGSRLTVL.

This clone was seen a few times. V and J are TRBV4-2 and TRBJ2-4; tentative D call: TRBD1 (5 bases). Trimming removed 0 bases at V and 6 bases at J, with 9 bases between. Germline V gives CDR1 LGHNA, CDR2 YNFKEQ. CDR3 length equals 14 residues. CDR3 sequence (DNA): TGTGCCAGCAGCCAAGAAGTAGGGGCAAACATTCAGTACTTC. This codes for CASSQEVGANIQYF.

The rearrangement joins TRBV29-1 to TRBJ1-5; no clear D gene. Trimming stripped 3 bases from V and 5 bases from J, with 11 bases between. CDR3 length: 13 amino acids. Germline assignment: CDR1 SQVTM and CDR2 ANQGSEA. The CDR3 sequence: CSVEVDWDQPQHF. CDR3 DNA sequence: TGCAGCGTTGAGGTTGACTGGGATCAGCCCCAGCATTTT.

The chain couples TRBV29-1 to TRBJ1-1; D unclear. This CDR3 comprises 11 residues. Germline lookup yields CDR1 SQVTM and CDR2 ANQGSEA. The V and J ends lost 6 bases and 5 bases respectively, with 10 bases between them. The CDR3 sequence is CSVAGDTEAFF. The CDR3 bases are TGCAGCGTCGCGGGAGATACTGAAGCTTTCTTT.

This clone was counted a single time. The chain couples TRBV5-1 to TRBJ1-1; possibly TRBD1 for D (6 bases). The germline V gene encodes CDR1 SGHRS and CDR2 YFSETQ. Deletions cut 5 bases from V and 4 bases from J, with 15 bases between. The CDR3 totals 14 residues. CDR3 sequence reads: CASSTGTPATEAFF. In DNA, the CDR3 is TGCGCCAGCAGTACTGGGACACCCGCCACTGAAGCTTTCTTT.

The CDR3 DNA is TGTGCCTGGACCGAACCCCCCAGACTAGCGGGTCGACCAGATACGCAGTATTTT. Its translation is CAWTEPPRLAGRPDTQYF. V gene TRBV30 combines with J gene TRBJ2-3; 10 bases align to TRBD2. The ends lost 4 bases at V and 4 bases at J; junction bases unmatched: 17. Germline V CDR1 and CDR2: GTSNPN, SVGIG (reference sequence). The CDR3 is 18 amino acids.

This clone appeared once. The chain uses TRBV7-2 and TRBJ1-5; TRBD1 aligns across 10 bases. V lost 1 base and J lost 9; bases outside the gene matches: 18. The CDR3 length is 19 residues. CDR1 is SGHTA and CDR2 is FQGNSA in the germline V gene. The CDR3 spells CASSLVAYPGQGDRRPQHF. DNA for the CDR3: TGTGCCAGCAGCTTAGTGGCGTATCCCGGACAGGGGGATCGTAGGCCCCAGCATTTT.

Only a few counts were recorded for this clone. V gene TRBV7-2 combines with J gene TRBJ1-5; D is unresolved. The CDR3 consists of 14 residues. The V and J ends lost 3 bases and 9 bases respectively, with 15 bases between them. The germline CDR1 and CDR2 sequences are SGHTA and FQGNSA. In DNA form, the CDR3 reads TGTGCCAGCAGCTTCGGAGATAGCAGCCTGCCCCAGCATTTT. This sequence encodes CASSFGDSSLPQHF.